Presented here are 11 T cell receptor beta chains from one specimen sequenced in a study of blood T cells in healthy people across ages. Primers used in a second PCR of roughly 7 to 11 cycles were a sample-barcoded 5' primer and a J-beta primer mix. TCRdb re-called the 5' RACE reads with MiXCR, one entry per CDR3 protein. Of 600,000 or so distinct CDR3 sequences listed, about 30% were seen once; the top ten hold about 15%. What was sequenced was blood. These receptors came from a woman older than 75 in good health.

The chain recombines TRBV28 with TRBJ1-5; TRBD1 matches 7 bases. V shed 5 bases, J shed 4 bases, and the junction held 8 bases outside the gene matches. The CDR3 consists of 15 residues. Germline CDR1 is MDHEN and CDR2 is SYDVKM. The chain's CDR3 is CASSTGTVQNQPQHF. CDR3 DNA sequence: TGTGCCAGCAGTACCGGGACAGTACAGAATCAGCCCCAGCATTTT.

Turning to this clonotype: A much larger clone differs from this one at a single base, so this may be a read error. This chain's CDR3 is CASKGGQDSYGQYF. The CDR3 nucleotides are TGTGCCAGCAAGGGGGGACAGGACTCCTACGGGCAGTACTTC. The chain joins TRBV5-4 to TRBJ2-5; TRBD1 matches 8 bases. Trimming removed 6 bases from V and 11 bases from J; junction bases left unmatched: 15. CDR1 is SGHNT, CDR2 YYREEE, per germline (reference sequence). CDR3 length equals 14 residues. Filled out from reference TRBV5-4 and TRBJ2-5, the complete variable domain reads ETGVTQSPTHLIKTRGQQVTLRCSSQSGHNTVSWYQQALGQGPQFIFQYYREEENGRGNFPPRFSGLQFPNYSSELNVNALELDDSALYLCASKGGQDSYGQYFGPGTRLLVL.

The J gene is TRBJ1-2, the V gene TRBV5-1; tentatively, D is TRBD1 (6 bases). Germline V gene sequence: CDR1 SGHRS, CDR2 YFSETQ. The CDR3 is 14 amino acids. V was clipped by 2 bases and J by 1 base, with 9 bases between them. The CDR3 DNA sequence: TGCGCCAGCAGCTTCAGGGGAGATAACTATGGCTACACCTTC. This gives the protein CASSFRGDNYGYTF.

Details on this clonotype: This clone may be a read error of a much larger clone one base away. The chain carries TRBV5-1 and TRBJ2-7, with 7 bases aligning to TRBD1. The CDR3 loop spans 15 amino acids. V lost 4 bases to trimming and J lost 7 bases; unmatched junction nucleotides: 14. The germline V gene has CDR1 SGHRS and CDR2 YFSETQ. As DNA, the CDR3 is TGCGCCAGCAGCGAGGGTGGGACAGCTTACAATGAGCAGTACTTC. Its protein is CASSEGGTAYNEQYF.

There are many counts of this clonotype. The chain uses TRBV29-1 and TRBJ2-1; no clear D gene. Germline assignment: CDR1 SQVTM and CDR2 ANQGSEA. The CDR3 runs to 14 residues. The V and J ends lost 2 bases and 3 bases respectively, with 11 bases between them. In DNA form, the CDR3 reads TGCAGCGTTGAACGGCGTGGGAACTACAATGAGCAGTTCTTC. Translation: CSVERRGNYNEQFF.

Many counts were recorded for this clonotype. The gene calls are TRBV7-8 and TRBJ1-5; D unclear. This CDR3 region has 13 residues. The germline V and J ends were trimmed by 5 bases and 5 bases, with 10 bases remaining between them. Germline V gene lookup returns CDR1 SGHVS and CDR2 FQNEAQ. In DNA, the CDR3 is TGTGCCAGCAGCCGCAATAGGGATCAGCCCCAGCATTTT. Protein: CASSRNRDQPQHF.

This clonotype has a single count. A much larger clone differs from this one at a single base, so this may be a read error. The V and J genes are TRBV7-2 and TRBJ2-3; D is possibly TRBD1 or TRBD2 (7 bases each). This CDR3 has 14 residues. Germline assignment: CDR1 SGHTA and CDR2 FQGNSA. CDR3 coding DNA: TGTGCCGGCAGGGGGGGGCCAACCACAGATACGCAGTATTTT. Its translation: CAGRGGPTTDTQYF. The full variable domain, completed using reference TRBV7-2 and TRBJ2-3, is GAGVSQSPSNKVTEKGKDVELRCDPISGHTALYWYRQSLGQGLEFLIYFQGNSAPDKSGLPSDRFSAERTGGSVSTLTIQRTQQEDSAVYLCAGRGGPTTDTQYFGPGTRLTVL.

Of note for this clonotype: A read error is possible here, since a much larger clone lies one base away. This chain links TRBV28 with TRBJ2-7; D possibly corresponds to TRBD1 (9 bases). The CDR3 has 15 residues. Germline lookup yields CDR1 MDHEN and CDR2 SYDVKM. The CDR3 protein is CVSRNSGTGLYEQYF. CDR3 DNA sequence: TGTGTCAGCAGAAATAGCGGGACAGGGCTCTACGAGCAGTACTTC.

The V gene is TRBV4-1, the J gene TRBJ2-5; D is possibly TRBD2 (7 bases). Germline CDR1 is MGHRA and CDR2 is YSYEKL. The V end lost 1 base, the J end lost 11 bases, and 23 bases lay between the germline ends. This CDR3 contains 16 residues. The CDR3 protein is CASSQGNGGHYNEQYF. In DNA form, the CDR3 reads TGCGCCAGCAGCCAAGGAAACGGGGGGCACTACAATGAGCAGTACTTC.

This clonotype was counted ten times or more. This chain joins TRBV6-2 or TRBV6-3 and TRBJ2-3, with a weak D call TRBD1 (5 bases). The germline V gene encodes CDR1 MNHEY and CDR2 SVGEGT. The CDR3 is made up of 14 amino acids. The V end lost 9 bases, the J end lost 2 bases, and 15 bases lay between the germline ends. The CDR3 nucleotides read TGTGCCAGTCTACAGGATGCGGCCACAGATACGCAGTATTTT. Translated, it gives CASLQDAATDTQYF.

Of note for this clonotype: At one end the junction does not follow the germline gene, possibly because of a read error. The chain employs TRBV12-3 or TRBV12-4 and TRBJ1-2; D gene uncertain. This CDR3 is 14 amino acids long. The CDR3 coding sequence is TGTGCCAGCAGTTTATGGGGAGCGAACTATGGCAACACCTTC. Translation gives CASSLWGANYGNTF.